These 6 T cell receptor beta chains were all obtained from the same sample, sequenced in a study of blood T cell repertoires in COVID-19. Clones were read by immunoSEQ multiplex PCR, and TCRdb kept only the in-frame ones, dropping some. The sample has around 100,000 clones, roughly 84% seen once. The sample consisted of peripheral blood. Receptors originate from an older woman with acute or convalescent COVID-19.

This chain links TRBV5-5 with TRBJ1-2; unclear D gene. Deletions cut 4 bases from V and 0 bases from J, with 19 bases between. From germline, CDR1 is SGHKS and CDR2 YYEKEE (reference sequence). The CDR3 covers 17 residues. CDR3 in amino acids: CASSHRPAGPANYGYTF. DNA for the CDR3: TGTGCCAGCAGCCACCGGCCAGCGGGCCCAGCTAACTATGGCTACACCTTC.

The chain recombines TRBV7-6 with TRBJ2-1, with D possibly TRBD2 on 5 matching bases. There are 17 residues in the CDR3. Germline V gene data show CDR1 as SGHVS and CDR2 as FNYEAQ. V was cut by 7 bases and J by 3 bases, with 22 bases left in between. The CDR3 nucleotides are TGTGCCAGCACGAGAGTTAAACTAGTGCATCTCTACAATGAGCAGTTCTTC. Translation: CASTRVKLVHLYNEQFF.

The V and J genes are TRBV30 and TRBJ2-5; 8 bases match TRBD1. The junction had 5 bases not matched to a gene; V was cut back by 1 base and J by 7 bases. The CDR3 has 13 amino acids. Germline CDR1 reads GTSNPN; CDR2 reads SVGIG (reference sequence). CDR3 region: CAWSGQGAGTQYF. In DNA form, the CDR3 reads TGTGCCTGGAGTGGGCAGGGGGCCGGGACCCAGTACTTC.

CDR3 in amino acids: CASSQETSGNQETQYF. The CDR3 DNA follows: TGCGCCAGCAGCCAAGAGACTAGCGGGAACCAAGAGACCCAGTACTTC. V is TRBV4-1 and J is TRBJ2-5, with 11 bases lining up with TRBD2. Per germline, CDR1 MGHRA and CDR2 YSYEKL. The CDR3 runs 16 residues. J lost 0 bases, V lost 0 bases, and 0 bases had no gene match.

The chain is built from TRBV4-3 and TRBJ2-5; 8 bases fit TRBD1. The CDR3 has 16 residues. V gave up 0 bases and J gave up 5 bases; unmatched junction bases: 8. CDR1 and CDR2 (germline): LGHNA, YSLEER. The CDR3 region has the DNA TGCGCCAGCAGCCAAGATTTGCAGGGGGCAGGGGAGACCCAGTACTTC. Residues: CASSQDLQGAGETQYF.

The rearrangement uses TRBV6-5 and TRBJ1-1; 10 nucleotides match TRBD1. The CDR3 is 15 residues long. CDR1 is MNHEY, CDR2 SVGAGI, per germline. V lost 6 bases and J lost 7; bases outside the gene matches: 11. CDR3 amino acids: CASRRPPGTGVEAFF. The CDR3 DNA follows: TGTGCCAGCAGACGACCCCCTGGGACAGGGGTTGAAGCTTTCTTT.